The clone carrying this T cell receptor (beta chain) was detected a few times. Its specificity is not known. The data belong to a study of response to subunit inactivated influenza vaccine. The V end lost 1 base, the J end lost 9 bases, and 13 bases lay between the germline ends. The CDR3 spans 14 residues. The germline gives CDR1 LGHNA, CDR2 YSLEER. Points from the study as a whole: Authors suggested each seasonal influenza vaccination recruits few new T cells.

One entry per CDR3 protein results from TCRdb running MiXCR on the RT-PCR reads. The sample includes approximately 310,000 distinct CDR3 sequences, 20% to 25% of them seen just once. The sample consisted of PBMCs from blood, taken approximately 22 months after vaccination. The TCR was taken from a man between 45 and 75 years old who received an inactivated influenza vaccine. V usage is TRBV4-3 and J usage is TRBJ2-1, with D hard to call. CDR3 coding DNA: TGCGCCAGCAGCCAAGTTGTTCAGCGTAGTGAGCAGTTCTTC. Translated, it gives CASSQVVQRSEQFF.